The T cell receptor (beta chain) under discussion was sequenced for a study of spatial heterogeneity in lung cancer. This clonotype was observed at least ten times. Its target is not known. For a library built for alpha chains, this beta chain is a stray read; little rests on its size. CDR1 and CDR2 from the germline V gene are DFQATT and SNEGSKA (reference sequence). J gave up 4 bases and V 5 bases, and 7 bases lay outside the gene matches. The CDR3 length is 15 residues. Regarding time point: sample taken at primary tumor resection. Whole-study findings and limits: Within tumors, counts of expanded alpha and beta TCRs tracked tumor mutation counts.

TCRdb reprocessed the 5' RACE reads with MiXCR, giving one entry per CDR3 protein. The table lists over 8,500 distinct CDR3 sequences, over 11% of them singletons. The TCR sequence derives from a male donor with early-stage non-small cell lung cancer. The chain carries TRBV20-1 and TRBJ2-1, with 11 bases that match TRBD2. Sequences were derived from lung tumor tissue, sampled at surgery. The CDR3 loop reads CSAHLSGRAYNEQFF. CDR3 sequence (DNA): TGCAGTGCTCACCTTAGCGGGAGGGCATACAATGAGCAGTTCTTC.